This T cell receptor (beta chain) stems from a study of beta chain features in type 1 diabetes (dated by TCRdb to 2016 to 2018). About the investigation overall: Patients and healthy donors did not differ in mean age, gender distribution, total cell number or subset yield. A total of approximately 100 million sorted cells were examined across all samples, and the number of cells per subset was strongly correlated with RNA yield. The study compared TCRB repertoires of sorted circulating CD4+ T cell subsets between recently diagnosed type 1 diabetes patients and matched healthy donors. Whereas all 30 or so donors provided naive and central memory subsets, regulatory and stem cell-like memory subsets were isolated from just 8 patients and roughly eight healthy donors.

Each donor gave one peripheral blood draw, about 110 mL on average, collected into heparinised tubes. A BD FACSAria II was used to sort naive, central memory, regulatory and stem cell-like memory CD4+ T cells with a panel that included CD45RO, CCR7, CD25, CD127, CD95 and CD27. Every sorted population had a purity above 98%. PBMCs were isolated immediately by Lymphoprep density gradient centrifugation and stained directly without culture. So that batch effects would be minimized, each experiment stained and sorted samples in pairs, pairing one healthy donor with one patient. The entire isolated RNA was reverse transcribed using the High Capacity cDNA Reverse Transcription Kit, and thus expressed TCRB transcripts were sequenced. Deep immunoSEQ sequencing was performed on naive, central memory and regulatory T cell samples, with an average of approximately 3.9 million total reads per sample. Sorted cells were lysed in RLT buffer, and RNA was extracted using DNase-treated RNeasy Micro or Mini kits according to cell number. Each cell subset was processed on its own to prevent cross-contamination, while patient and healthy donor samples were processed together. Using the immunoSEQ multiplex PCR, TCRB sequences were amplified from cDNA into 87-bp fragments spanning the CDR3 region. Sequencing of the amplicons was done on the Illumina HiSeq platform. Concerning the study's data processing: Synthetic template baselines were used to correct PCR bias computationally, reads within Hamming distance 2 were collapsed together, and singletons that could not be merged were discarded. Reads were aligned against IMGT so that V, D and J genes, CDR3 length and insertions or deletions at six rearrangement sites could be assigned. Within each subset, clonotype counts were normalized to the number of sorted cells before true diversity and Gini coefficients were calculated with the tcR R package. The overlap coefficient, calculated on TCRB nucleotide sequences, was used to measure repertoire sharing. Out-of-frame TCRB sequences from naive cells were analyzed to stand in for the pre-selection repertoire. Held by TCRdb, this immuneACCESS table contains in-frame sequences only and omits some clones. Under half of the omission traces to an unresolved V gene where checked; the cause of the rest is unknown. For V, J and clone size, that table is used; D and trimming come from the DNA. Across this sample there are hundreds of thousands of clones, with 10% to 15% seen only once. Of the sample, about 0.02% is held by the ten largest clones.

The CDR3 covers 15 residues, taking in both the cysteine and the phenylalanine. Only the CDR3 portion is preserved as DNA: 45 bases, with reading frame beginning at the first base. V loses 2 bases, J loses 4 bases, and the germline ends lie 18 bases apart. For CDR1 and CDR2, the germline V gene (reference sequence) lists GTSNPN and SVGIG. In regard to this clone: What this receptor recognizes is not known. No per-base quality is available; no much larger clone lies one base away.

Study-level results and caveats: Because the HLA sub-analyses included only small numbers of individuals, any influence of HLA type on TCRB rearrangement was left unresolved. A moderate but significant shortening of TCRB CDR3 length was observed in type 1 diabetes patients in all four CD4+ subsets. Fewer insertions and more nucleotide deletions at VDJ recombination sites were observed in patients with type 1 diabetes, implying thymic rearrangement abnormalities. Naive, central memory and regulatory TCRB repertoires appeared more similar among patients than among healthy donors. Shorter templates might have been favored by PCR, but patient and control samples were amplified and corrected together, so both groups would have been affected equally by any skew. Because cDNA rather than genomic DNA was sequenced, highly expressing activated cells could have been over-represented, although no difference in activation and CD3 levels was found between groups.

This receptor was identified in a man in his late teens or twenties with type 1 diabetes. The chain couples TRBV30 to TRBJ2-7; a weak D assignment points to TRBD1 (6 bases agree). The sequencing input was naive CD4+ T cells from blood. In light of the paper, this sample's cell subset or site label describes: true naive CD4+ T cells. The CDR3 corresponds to CAWSTLGHMAYEQYF. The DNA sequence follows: TGTGCCTGGAGTACCTTGGGACATATGGCTTACGAGCAGTACTTC.